This T cell receptor beta chain was obtained from a study of T-cell reconstitution after alpha-beta-depleted transplantation in children. A TCRbeta library incorporating unique molecular identifiers was prepared. TCRdb processed the PCR reads anew with MiXCR; each CDR3 protein has one entry. The data hold approximately 300,000 distinct CDR3 sequences, with about 9.9% observed a single time. This clonotype was seen a handful of times. Trimming cost V 6 bases and J 0 bases, with 8 bases left between them. Looked up from germline, CDR1 is MNHNS and CDR2 is SASEGT. This CDR3 spans 14 amino acids. V usage is TRBV6-1 and J usage is TRBJ1-4; D not resolved. This material consisted of peripheral blood, taken 180 days after TCRalphabeta/CD19-depleted stem cell transplant. The receptor's source is a male patient aged 2 to 9 who had a stem cell transplant for chronic granulomatous disease, so the T cells may come from the graft donor. The CDR3 sequence: CASRTFATNEKLFF. CDR3 DNA: TGTGCCAGCAGAACCTTTGCAACTAATGAAAAACTGTTTTTT.